Listed below are T cell receptor beta chains from one sample, sequenced in a study of shared clonotypes between healthy human individuals. Data came from immunoSEQ multiplex PCR; TCRdb stores just in-frame clones and leaves some out. The table lists over 2 million clones, roughly 92% of them singletons. The sequenced material came from naive CD4+ T cells from PBMCs. The receptors stem from a man between 18 and 29 years old in good health. Some clones in this sample may be carry-over from other donors' samples. Each CDR3 is given with its conserved first and last residue. The D gene is left open where the match is weak. The size field is filled for only some rows; it gives once, few, many or a size class.

NA	TRBJ2-2	TRBV2	NA	TGTGCCTCTAGGGGAGCCGGGGAGCTGTTTTTT	CASRGAGELFF
NA	TRBJ2-1	TRBV11-3	NA	TGTGCCAGCAGTTCCGGAGTGAACAATGAGCAGTTCTTC	CASSSGVNNEQFF
NA	TRBJ2-1	TRBV2	TRBD1	TGTGCCAGCAGTGATGACAGGGGGCGTGATGAGCAGTTCTTC	CASSDDRGRDEQFF
few	TRBJ1-5	TRBV30	NA	TGTGCCTGGAGTCTCCCCGGACACGGCGCGCCCCAGCATTTT	CAWSLPGHGAPQHF
once	TRBJ2-6	TRBV7-9	TRBD1	TGTGCCAGCAGTAACGACAGGGGCCGGGGCTCTGGGGCCAACGTCCTGACTTTC	CASSNDRGRGSGANVLTF
NA	TRBJ2-3	TRBV7-8	TRBD1	TGTGCCAGCAGCTTGGCAAGACAGGGAACAGATACGCAGTATTTT	CASSLARQGTDTQYF
NA	TRBJ2-1	TRBV19	NA	TGTGCCAGTAGGGGATACATAGAGGAGGGGTACAATGAGCAGTTCTTC	CASRGYIEEGYNEQFF
NA	TRBJ2-7	TRBV25-1	TRBD1	TGTGCCAGCAGTGAGGGAAAAGGGACAGGGGGCATCTACGAGCAGTACTTC	CASSEGKGTGGIYEQYF
NA	TRBJ2-1	TRBV11-3	NA	TGTGCCAGCAGCTTAGATGGACGGTACAATGAGCAGTTCTTC	CASSLDGRYNEQFF
NA	TRBJ2-1	TRBV6-1	TRBD2	TGTGCCAGCAGACTAGCGGGAGGCTCCTACAATGAGCAGTTCTTC	CASRLAGGSYNEQFF
NA	TRBJ1-2	TRBV6-5	NA	TGTGCCAGCAGTTACTCGGGGATGGGAGGGTATGGCTACACCTTC	CASSYSGMGGYGYTF
NA	TRBJ2-2	TRBV6-6	NA	TGTGCCAGCAGTTACTGGCCAGAGCTGTTTTTT	CASSYWPELFF
NA	TRBJ2-3	TRBV29-1	NA	TGCAGCGGGGGCACAGATACGCAGTATTTT	CSGGTDTQYF
NA	TRBJ2-2	TRBV28	NA	TGTGCCAGCAGTCCCCCGGGGGCTGAGAACACCGGGGAGCTGTTTTTT	CASSPPGAENTGELFF
NA	TRBJ1-4	TRBV18	NA	TGTGCCAGCTCACCACCGGCGGGACGGGGGGAAGATGAAAAACTGTTTTTT	CASSPPAGRGEDEKLFF
NA	TRBJ2-5	TRBV11-2	NA	TGTGCCAGCAGCCTCAGGACAGGGAGGGTATCGGCAGAGACCCAGTACTTC	CASSLRTGRVSAETQYF
NA	TRBJ2-2	TRBV7-3	NA	TGTGCCAGCAGACTTGGGGCGAACACCGGGGAGCTGTTTTTT	CASRLGANTGELFF
NA	TRBJ1-2	TRBV7-9	TRBD1	TGTGCCAGCAGCCAAGACCGGACAGGGAGCTATGGCTACACCTTC	CASSQDRTGSYGYTF
NA	TRBJ2-3	TRBV7-2	NA	TGTGCCAGCAGCTTAGCCTTTCCGGGCCAGGGAGTAGATACGCAGTATTTT	CASSLAFPGQGVDTQYF
once	TRBJ2-7	TRBV28	NA	TGTGCCACCCGGAGAACTCCCTACGAGCAGTACTTC	CATRRTPYEQYF
NA	TRBJ1-5	TRBV2	NA	TGTGCCAGCTGTCCGATCAATCAGCCCCAGCATTTT	CASCPINQPQHF
NA	TRBJ2-5	TRBV6-1	NA	TGTGCCAGCAGTGAAAGGCAACAGGGGACCCAGTACTTC	CASSERQQGTQYF
NA	TRBJ1-1	TRBV30	NA	TGTGCCTGGAGCTTCCTGTCAGGGGTCTCTGAAGCTTTCTTT	CAWSFLSGVSEAFF
NA	TRBJ2-3	TRBV9	NA	TGTGCCAGCAGCGTAGCGGCTAGCACAGATACGCAGTATTTT	CASSVAASTDTQYF
NA	TRBJ2-5	TRBV4-3	TRBD1	TGCGCCAGCAGCAAAGGACAGGCCTTCCAAGAGACCCAGTACTTC	CASSKGQAFQETQYF
NA	TRBJ2-1	TRBV25-1	NA	TGTGCCAGCAGTCCGGGACAACCGTACAATGAGCAGTTCTTC	CASSPGQPYNEQFF
NA	TRBJ2-7	TRBV15	NA	TGTGCCACCGCCGGGACCCCCTACGAGCAGTACTTC	CATAGTPYEQYF
NA	TRBJ2-7	TRBV11-2	TRBD1	TGTGCCAGCAAAGGACAGGGTGGCTACGAGCAGTACTTC	CASKGQGGYEQYF
NA	TRBJ2-3	TRBV11-2	NA	TGTGCCAGCAGCTTAAGGCGGGCGAGGGCAACTAGCACAGATACGCAGTATTTT	CASSLRRARATSTDTQYF
few	TRBJ1-5	TRBV7-2	NA	TGTGCCAGCAGCTTGGAGGCAACAAGCAATCAGCCCCAGCATTTT	CASSLEATSNQPQHF
NA	TRBJ2-1	TRBV5-5	NA	TGTGCCAGCAGCTTGAGGTGGAATGAGCAGTTCTTC	CASSLRWNEQFF
NA	TRBJ2-1	TRBV5-6	TRBD2	TGTGCCAGCAGCAACCGGACTAGCGGGAGACGAAATGAGCAGTTCTTC	CASSNRTSGRRNEQFF
NA	TRBJ1-5	TRBV4-2	NA	TGTGCCAGCAGCCAAGATTCAGGAGGCAATCAGCCCCAGCATTTT	CASSQDSGGNQPQHF
once	TRBJ2-6	TRBV5-1	TRBD2	TGCGCCAGCAGCTTGGTGGCTAGCGGGAGCTCTGGGGCCAACGTCCTGACTTTC	CASSLVASGSSGANVLTF
once	TRBJ2-7	TRBV28	NA	TGTGCCAGCACCCCGCTCGGGCGGGGACCGCCGGTGGGTGAGCAGTACTTC	CASTPLGRGPPVGEQYF
NA	TRBJ1-3	TRBV29-1	TRBD1	TGCAGCGTTGCGGACAGGGGAATCAGCTCTGGAAACACCATATATTTT	CSVADRGISSGNTIYF
NA	TRBJ1-1	TRBV29-1	NA	TGCAGCGTCTTACAGGGACCAAACACTGAAGCTTTCTTT	CSVLQGPNTEAFF
NA	TRBJ1-3	TRBV11-2	NA	TGTGCCAGCAGCTTAGCGGGGGTCGGTCACACCATATATTTT	CASSLAGVGHTIYF
once	TRBJ2-3	TRBV28	TRBD2	TGTGCCAGCAGTTTGGAAAGCGGGAGGGATACGCAGTATTTT	CASSLESGRDTQYF
NA	TRBJ2-2	TRBV10-2	TRBD1	TGCGCCAGCAGTGAGGGCAGGGGGCTCGGGGAGCTGTTTTTT	CASSEGRGLGELFF
NA	TRBJ1-1	TRBV6-6	NA	TGTGCCAGCAGTTACGGAATGAACACTGAAGCTTTCTTT	CASSYGMNTEAFF
NA	TRBJ2-5	TRBV5-6	TRBD2	TGTGCCAGCAGCTTGTCCTTACTAGCGGAGGTGGAGACCCAGTACTTC	CASSLSLLAEVETQYF
NA	TRBJ2-5	TRBV30	NA	TGTGCCTGGAGGTCCTTAGGGCAAGAGACCCAGTACTTC	CAWRSLGQETQYF
NA	TRBJ1-5	TRBV5-4	TRBD1	TGTGCCAGCAGCATACAGGGGGGAGATCAGCCCCAGCATTTT	CASSIQGGDQPQHF
NA	TRBJ2-1	TRBV9	NA	TGTGCCAGCAGCTCGGGTTGGGGTAGTGAGCAGTTCTTC	CASSSGWGSEQFF
once	TRBJ1-2	TRBV5-6	NA	TGTGCCAGCAGCTCCGGGGTGCTTAACTATGGCTACACCTTC	CASSSGVLNYGYTF
NA	TRBJ1-2	TRBV30	NA	TGTGCCTGGAGTGTGGAGCAGGGCTATGGCTACACCTTC	CAWSVEQGYGYTF
NA	TRBJ2-1	TRBV5-5	TRBD2	TGTGCCAGCACCCGCGGGAGGGCCGGTAATGAGCAGTTCTTC	CASTRGRAGNEQFF
NA	TRBJ1-1	TRBV10-2	TRBD1	TGCGCCAGCAGTGACAGGGGGCAAATCACTGAAGCTTTCTTT	CASSDRGQITEAFF
NA	TRBJ2-3	TRBV4-2	NA	TGTGCCAGCAGCCCGGCCGGGGCTAGCACAGATACGCAGTATTTT	CASSPAGASTDTQYF
NA	TRBJ1-1	TRBV27	NA	TGTGCCAGCAGTTTATCGAGTGACTCCAACGGCAAGGTGGGGGCTTTCTTT	CASSLSSDSNGKVGAFF
NA	TRBJ2-1	TRBV18	NA	TGTGCCAGCTCACCCCAGAGCGAGCAGTTCTTC	CASSPQSEQFF